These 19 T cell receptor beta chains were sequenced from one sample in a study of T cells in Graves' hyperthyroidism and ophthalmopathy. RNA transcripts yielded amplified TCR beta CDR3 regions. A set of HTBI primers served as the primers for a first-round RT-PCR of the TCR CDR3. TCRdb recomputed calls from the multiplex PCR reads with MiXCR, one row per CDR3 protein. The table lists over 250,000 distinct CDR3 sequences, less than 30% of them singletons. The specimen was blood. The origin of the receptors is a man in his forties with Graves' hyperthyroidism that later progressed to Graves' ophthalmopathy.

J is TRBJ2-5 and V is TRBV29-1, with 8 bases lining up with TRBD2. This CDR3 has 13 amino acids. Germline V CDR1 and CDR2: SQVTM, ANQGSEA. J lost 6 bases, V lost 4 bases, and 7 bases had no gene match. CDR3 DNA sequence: TGCAGCGTTGCCAGCGGGAGCGGAAAGACCCAGTACTTC. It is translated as CSVASGSGKTQYF.

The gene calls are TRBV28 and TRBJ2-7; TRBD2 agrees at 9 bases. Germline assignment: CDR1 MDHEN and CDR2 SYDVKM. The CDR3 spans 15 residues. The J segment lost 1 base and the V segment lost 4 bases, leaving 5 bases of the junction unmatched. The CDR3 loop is CASSSSGKFSYEQYF. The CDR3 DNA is TGTGCCAGCAGTTCTAGCGGGAAGTTTTCCTACGAGCAGTACTTC.

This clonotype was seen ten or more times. The DNA of the CDR3 is TGCAGTGCCATCCCGGGAGAGGCCCAAGAGACCCAGTACTTC. Protein product: CSAIPGEAQETQYF. This chain joins TRBV20-1 and TRBJ2-5, with D maybe TRBD2 (6 bases). Trimming took 6 bases from V and 1 from J, leaving 15 bases between them. The germline CDR1 and CDR2 sequences are DFQATT and SNEGSKA (reference sequence). The CDR3 has 14 amino acids.

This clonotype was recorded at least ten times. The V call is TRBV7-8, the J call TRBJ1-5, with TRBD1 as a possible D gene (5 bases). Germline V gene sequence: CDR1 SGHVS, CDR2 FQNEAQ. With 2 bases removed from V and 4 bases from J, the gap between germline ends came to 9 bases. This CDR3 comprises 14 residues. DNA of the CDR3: TGTGCCAGCAGCTTAAGGCAGGGAAATCAGCCCCAGCATTTT. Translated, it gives CASSLRQGNQPQHF.

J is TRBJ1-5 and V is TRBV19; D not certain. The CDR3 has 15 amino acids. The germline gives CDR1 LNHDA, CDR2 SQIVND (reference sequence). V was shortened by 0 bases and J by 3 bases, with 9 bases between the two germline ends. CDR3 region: CASSIEPAPNQPQHF. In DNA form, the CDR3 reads TGTGCCAGTAGTATAGAACCGGCACCCAATCAGCCCCAGCATTTT.

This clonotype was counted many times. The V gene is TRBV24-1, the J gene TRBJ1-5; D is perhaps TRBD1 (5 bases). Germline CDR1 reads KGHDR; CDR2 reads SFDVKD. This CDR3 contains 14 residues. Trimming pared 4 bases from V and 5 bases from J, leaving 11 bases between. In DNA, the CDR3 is TGTGCCACCAGTGACCCCGGCAGGGATCAGCCCCAGCATTTT. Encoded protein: CATSDPGRDQPQHF.

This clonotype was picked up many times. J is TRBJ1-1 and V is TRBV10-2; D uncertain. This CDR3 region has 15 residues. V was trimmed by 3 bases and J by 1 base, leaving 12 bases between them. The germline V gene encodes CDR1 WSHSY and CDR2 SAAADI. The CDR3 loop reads CASSETNRRNTEAFF. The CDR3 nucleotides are TGCGCCAGCAGTGAAACAAACCGGAGGAACACTGAAGCTTTCTTT.

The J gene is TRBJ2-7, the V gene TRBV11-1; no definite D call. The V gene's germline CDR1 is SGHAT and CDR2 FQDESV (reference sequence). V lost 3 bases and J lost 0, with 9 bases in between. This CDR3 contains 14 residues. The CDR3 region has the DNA TGTGCCAGCAGCTTCCTGCCTGACTCCTACGAGCAGTACTTC. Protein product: CASSFLPDSYEQYF.

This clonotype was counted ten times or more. The CDR3 bases are TGTGCCAGCAGACCCATAGGGACAGGGCTCGGCTACACCTTC. Translated, it gives CASRPIGTGLGYTF. The chain is built from TRBV6-2 or TRBV6-3 and TRBJ1-2; TRBD1 agrees at 9 bases. J lost 8 bases, V lost 6 bases, and 10 bases had no gene match. In germline, CDR1 is MNHEY, CDR2 SVGEGT. The CDR3 has 14 residues.

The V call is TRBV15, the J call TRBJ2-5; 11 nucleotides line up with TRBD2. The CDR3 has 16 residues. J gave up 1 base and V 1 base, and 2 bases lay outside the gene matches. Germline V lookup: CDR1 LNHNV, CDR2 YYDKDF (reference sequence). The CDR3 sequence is CATSRGLAGLQETQYF. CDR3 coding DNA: TGTGCCACCAGCAGAGGACTAGCGGGACTCCAAGAGACCCAGTACTTC.

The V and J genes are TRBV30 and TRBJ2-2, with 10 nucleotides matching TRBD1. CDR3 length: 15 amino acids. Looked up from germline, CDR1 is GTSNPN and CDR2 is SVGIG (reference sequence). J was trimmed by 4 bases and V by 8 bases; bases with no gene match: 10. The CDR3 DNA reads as TGTGCCCGTGGGTTGGGACAGGGGATCACCGGGGAGCTGTTTTTT. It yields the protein CARGLGQGITGELFF.

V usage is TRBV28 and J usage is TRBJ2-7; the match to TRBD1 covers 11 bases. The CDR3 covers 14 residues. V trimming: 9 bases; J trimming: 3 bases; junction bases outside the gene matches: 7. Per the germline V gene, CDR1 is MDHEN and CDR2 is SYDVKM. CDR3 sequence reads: CASLGQGAVYEQYF. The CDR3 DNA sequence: TGTGCCAGTCTCGGACAGGGGGCTGTCTACGAGCAGTACTTC.

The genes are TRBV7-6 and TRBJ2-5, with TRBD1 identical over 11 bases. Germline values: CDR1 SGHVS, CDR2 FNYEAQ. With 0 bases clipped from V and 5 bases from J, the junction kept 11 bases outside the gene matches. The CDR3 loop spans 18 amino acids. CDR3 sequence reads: CASSLALGQDRGRETQYF. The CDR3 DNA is TGTGCCAGCAGCTTAGCACTGGGTCAGGACAGGGGGCGCGAGACCCAGTACTTC.

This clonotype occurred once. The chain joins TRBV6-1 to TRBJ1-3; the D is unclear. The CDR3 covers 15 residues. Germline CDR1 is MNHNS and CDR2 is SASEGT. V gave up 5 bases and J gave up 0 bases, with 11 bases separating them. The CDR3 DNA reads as TGTGCCAGCAGTCCAACCCAGAGCTCTGGAAACACCATATATTTT. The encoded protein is CASSPTQSSGNTIYF.

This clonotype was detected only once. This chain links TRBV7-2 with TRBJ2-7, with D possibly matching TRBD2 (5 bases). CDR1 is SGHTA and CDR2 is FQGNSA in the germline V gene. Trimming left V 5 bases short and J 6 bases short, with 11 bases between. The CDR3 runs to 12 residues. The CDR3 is CASSPRAREQYF. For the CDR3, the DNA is TGTGCCAGCAGCCCGAGGGCCCGCGAGCAGTACTTC.

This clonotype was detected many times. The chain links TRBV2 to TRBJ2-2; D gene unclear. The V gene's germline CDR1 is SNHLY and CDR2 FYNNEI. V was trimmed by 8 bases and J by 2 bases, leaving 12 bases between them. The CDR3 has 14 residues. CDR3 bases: TGTGCCAGCGGTCCCATGTCCAACACCGGGGAGCTGTTTTTT. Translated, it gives CASGPMSNTGELFF.

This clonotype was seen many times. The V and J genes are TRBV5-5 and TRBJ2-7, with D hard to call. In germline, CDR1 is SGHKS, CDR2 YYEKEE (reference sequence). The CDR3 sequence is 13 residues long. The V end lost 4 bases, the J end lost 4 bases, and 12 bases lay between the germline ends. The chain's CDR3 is CASSRPIAYEQYF. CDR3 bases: TGTGCCAGCAGCCGCCCCATCGCGTACGAGCAGTACTTC.

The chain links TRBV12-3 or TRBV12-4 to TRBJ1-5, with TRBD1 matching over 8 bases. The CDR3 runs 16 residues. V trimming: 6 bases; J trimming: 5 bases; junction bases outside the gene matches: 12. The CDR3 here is CASSPTRGRVDQPQHF. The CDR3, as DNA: TGTGCCAGCAGCCCCACCAGGGGGCGAGTAGATCAGCCCCAGCATTTT.

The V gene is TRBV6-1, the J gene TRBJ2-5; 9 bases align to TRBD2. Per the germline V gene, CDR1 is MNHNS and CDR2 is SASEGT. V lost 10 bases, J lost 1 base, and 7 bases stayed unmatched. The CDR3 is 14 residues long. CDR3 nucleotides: TGTGCCATTCTAGCGGGGTCCTTCCAAGAGACCCAGTACTTC. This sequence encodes CAILAGSFQETQYF.